This T cell receptor (beta chain) stems from a study of T-cell reconstitution after alpha-beta-depleted transplantation in children. Study outcomes and limitations: Surviving recipient T cells and thymic progenitors underlay high day-60 TCRbeta diversity in some patients.

V was cut by 0 bases and J by 7 bases, with 10 bases left in between. Per the germline V gene, CDR1 is LNHDA and CDR2 is SQIVND (reference sequence). This CDR3 has 14 amino acids. Unique molecular identifiers tagged the TCRbeta library. TCRdb recomputed calls from the PCR reads with MiXCR, one row per CDR3 protein. This table holds tens of thousands of distinct CDR3 sequences, over 4.5% found once. This clonotype was counted many times. Its antigen is currently unknown. The gene calls are TRBV19 and TRBJ2-1; no clear D. This TCR was sampled from a boy under three years old who had a stem cell transplant for acute myeloid leukemia, so the T cells may come from the graft donor. This sample comprised PBMCs, mostly from graft donor cells, obtained 180 days after TCRalphabeta/CD19-depleted stem cell transplant. CDR3 in DNA: TGTGCCAGTAGTATAGAATCCGTCTTGAATGAGCAGTTCTTC. Its translation: CASSIESVLNEQFF.